This T cell receptor beta chain was captured by sequencing in a study of shared clonotypes between healthy human individuals. The data were produced by immunoSEQ multiplex PCR, yet TCRdb's version contains in-frame clones alone and is incomplete. The repertoire consists of some 2.1 million clones, with around 95% occurring once and the leading ten covering 0.13%. In germline, CDR1 is SGHTA, CDR2 FQGNSA. V was shortened by 5 bases and J by 8 bases, with 15 bases between the two germline ends. The CDR3 is 13 residues long. With regard to this clone: Its antigen is not known.

Study results and limitations: How much donors shared clonotypes was expected to be affected by sequencing depth. Some naive CD4 clonotypes, 4% to 6%, turned up in common across a few donors.

V and J are TRBV7-2 and TRBJ1-2; D call uncertain. Sequencing used naive CD4+ T cells sorted from blood. The subset denotes: CD45RA+ positively selected. The clonotype was recovered from a man aged 18-30 years in good health. The CDR3 reads CASSRTGREGYTF. The CDR3 nucleotides read TGTGCCAGCAGCCGCACTGGGAGGGAGGGCTACACCTTC.